Listed below are T cell receptor beta chains from one sample, sequenced in a study of beta chain features in type 1 diabetes. Profiled with immunoSEQ multiplex PCR; TCRdb holds only in-frame clones, not every one. The sample records 160,000 or so clones, about 8.3% being singletons. Sequencing was performed on central memory CD4+ T cells from blood. These receptors all stem from a woman under 30 with type 1 diabetes. CDR3s include the opening cysteine and the closing phenylalanine or tryptophan. A D gene is named only where the DNA matches it firmly. Where a row states a size, it is once, few, many or the class of an expanded clone; other rows omit it.

>TRBD2|few|TRBJ2-7|TRBV30|14
TGTGCCTGGAGTGAAAGCGGGAGGACCTACGAGCAGTACTTC
CAWSESGRTYEQYF
>NA|NA|TRBJ1-6|TRBV5-8|15
TGTGCCAGCAGCTTCGAGGTCCAGGGTTATTCACCCCTCCACTTT
CASSFEVQGYSPLHF
>NA|NA|TRBJ1-2|TRBV18|16
TGTGCCAGCTCACCCACATCGGGGGTCTATCCCTATGGCTACACCTTC
CASSPTSGVYPYGYTF
>TRBD1|NA|TRBJ1-2|TRBV6-6|14
TGTGCCAGCAGTTGGGACAGTCCTAACTATGGCTACACCTTC
CASSWDSPNYGYTF
>NA|few|TRBJ2-2|TRBV9|16
TGTGCCAGCAGCCTTGAGACAGGAAGAAACACCGGGGAGCTGTTTTTT
CASSLETGRNTGELFF
>NA|NA|TRBJ1-2|TRBV11-2|11
TGTGCCAGCAGTGCGGGCTATGGCTACACCTTC
CASSAGYGYTF
>TRBD1|few|TRBJ2-3|TRBV4-1|16
TGCGCCAGCAGCCTAAAGGGGGCGAGGACCACAGATACGCAGTATTTT
CASSLKGARTTDTQYF
>TRBD2|few|TRBJ2-1|TRBV11-2|16
TGTGCCAGCAGCTTAGCTCTCGCGGGGGGCAACAATGAGCAGTTCTTC
CASSLALAGGNNEQFF
>TRBD1|few|TRBJ2-5|TRBV6-6|14
TGTGCCAGCAGTTCTACAGGGGCACAAGAGACCCAGTACTTC
CASSSTGAQETQYF
>TRBD1|few|TRBJ1-5|TRBV18|15
TGTGCCAGCTCACCCACAGGGGGTCGTAATCAGCCCCAGCATTTT
CASSPTGGRNQPQHF
>NA|NA|TRBJ1-1|TRBV5-4|12
TGCGCCAGCAGCCCCCCGGGGGGCGAAGCTTTCTTT
CASSPPGGEAFF
>NA|few|TRBJ2-5|TRBV4-3|13
TGCGCCAGCAGCCTTGCTTCAAGCCCAACCCAGTACTTC
CASSLASSPTQYF
>NA|few|TRBJ2-1|TRBV15|15
TGTGCCACCAGCTTGGGGCAGGGGCTAGGGAATGAGCAGTTCTTC
CATSLGQGLGNEQFF
>NA|few|TRBJ2-7|TRBV2|12
TGTGCCAGCAGGGGGACTCTACACGAGCAGTACTTC
CASRGTLHEQYF
>NA|few|TRBJ2-2|TRBV6-5|12
TGTGCCAGCAGTCCTCCGAGCGGGTGGCTGTTTTTT
CASSPPSGWLFF
>TRBD2|few|TRBJ2-3|TRBV5-4|19
TGTGCCAGCAGCTTGGACCCTTGGAGCGGGAGTAGGGGCACAGATACGCAGTATTTT
CASSLDPWSGSRGTDTQYF
>NA|NA|TRBJ1-1|TRBV5-1|14
TGCGCCAGCAGACGATGGGAGGAAAACACTGAAGCTTTCTTT
CASRRWEENTEAFF
>TRBD2|few|TRBJ2-1|TRBV5-6|15
TGTGCCAGCAGCTGGTGGGGACTAGCGGGAGGCGAGCAGTTCTTC
CASSWWGLAGGEQFF
>NA|NA|TRBJ2-7|TRBV30|11
TGTGCCTGGAGTCAGACCTACGAGCAGTACTTC
CAWSQTYEQYF
>TRBD2|NA|TRBJ2-1|TRBV5-6|15
TGTGCCAGCAGCTTACCGGGACTAGACCACAATGAGCAGTTCTTC
CASSLPGLDHNEQFF
>TRBD2|few|TRBJ2-1|TRBV9|13
TGTGCCAGCAGCGTGGGACTACCCAATGAGCAGTTCTTC
CASSVGLPNEQFF
>TRBD1|few|TRBJ1-1|TRBV29-1|12
TGCAGCGTGAACAGGGGCGCCACTGAAGCTTTCTTT
CSVNRGATEAFF
>NA|few|TRBJ2-3|TRBV18|14
TGTGCCAGCTCAGTAAGTAGAGTCACAGATACGCAGTATTTT
CASSVSRVTDTQYF